These 18 T cell receptor beta chains share one sample of origin, sequenced in a study of OX40 agonist ivuxolimab in advanced cancers. Sequencing was performed with immunoSEQ multiplex PCR; in TCRdb, only in-frame clones are kept and a portion is missing. The data show around 67,000 clones, about four fifths seen once. Sequenced material: CD4+ or CD8+ T cells sorted from blood, taken in a trial of the OX40 agonist ivuxolimab. The receptors shown here come from an adult with an advanced solid tumor such as melanoma, head and neck, liver or kidney cancer.

The chain has TRBV28 and TRBJ1-2, with 7 bases that match TRBD1. Unmatched junction bases numbered 5, after V lost 6 bases and J lost 4 bases. CDR3 length equals 13 residues. Germline CDR1 MDHEN, CDR2 SYDVKM. As DNA, the CDR3 is TGTGCCAGCAGCGGGGACAGTGCCTATGGCTACACCTTC. This codes for CASSGDSAYGYTF.

This clone was seen a handful of times. The J gene is TRBJ2-5, the V gene TRBV27; D may be TRBD1 (6 bases). Trimming pared 5 bases from V and 5 bases from J, leaving 15 bases between. CDR3 size: 14 residues. CDR1 and CDR2 (germline): MNHEY, SMNVEV (reference sequence). The chain's CDR3 is CASSRTGSGETQYF. For the CDR3, the DNA is TGTGCCAGCAGTCGAACAGGGTCCGGGGAGACCCAGTACTTC.

The chain couples TRBV7-2 to TRBJ2-4; 8 positions match TRBD2. CDR1 is SGHTA, CDR2 FQGNSA, per germline. V trimming: 4 bases; J trimming: 0 bases; junction bases outside the gene matches: 8. This CDR3 is 17 amino acids long. CDR3 in amino acids: CASSSFTSGPAKNIQYF. As DNA, the CDR3 is TGTGCCAGCAGCTCTTTTACTAGCGGCCCAGCCAAAAACATTCAGTACTTC.

The rearrangement uses TRBV30 and TRBJ1-6, with 11 bases that match TRBD1. This CDR3 contains 15 residues. V trimming: 5 bases; J trimming: 7 bases; junction bases outside the gene matches: 7. The germline V gene has CDR1 GTSNPN and CDR2 SVGIG (reference sequence). CDR3 bases: TGTGCCTGGGCGGACAGGGGGCTGGTGAATTCACCCCTCCACTTT. It encodes CAWADRGLVNSPLHF.

This chain links TRBV2 with TRBJ2-3; 8 bases are a match to TRBD2. Germline CDR1 reads SNHLY; CDR2 reads FYNNEI. CDR3 length: 14 residues. V dropped 6 bases and J dropped 8; count of bases not matched to a gene: 10. CDR3 coding DNA: TGTGCCAGCAGATGGCTAGCGGGTGCCGGTACGCAGTATTTT. It translates to CASRWLAGAGTQYF.

The rearrangement uses TRBV11-2 and TRBJ2-7; possible D gene TRBD1, 6 bases. CDR3 size: 14 residues. The ends were cut back, 4 bases at V and 4 bases at J, with 14 bases in the middle. Germline CDR1 SGHAT, CDR2 FQNNGV. CDR3 in DNA: TGTGCCAGCAGCTACTCCGGGACAAATTACGAGCAGTACTTC. Protein sequence: CASSYSGTNYEQYF.

The chain joins TRBV7-6 to TRBJ1-2; D gene uncertain. The germline gives CDR1 SGHVS, CDR2 FNYEAQ. CDR3 length: 15 residues. The V and J ends lost 0 bases and 3 bases respectively, with 11 bases between them. CDR3 in amino acids: CASSLARGRDYGYTF. DNA of the CDR3: TGTGCCAGCAGCTTAGCGCGGGGTCGCGACTATGGCTACACCTTC.

The chain employs TRBV19 and TRBJ1-2, with 8 nucleotides matching TRBD1. V was pared by 5 bases and J by 5 bases, with 7 bases of the junction left unmatched. Per the germline V gene, CDR1 is LNHDA and CDR2 is SQIVND (reference sequence). The CDR3 is made up of 14 amino acids. The CDR3 DNA reads as TGTGCCAGTAGTGTTGCAGGGGGCGGTTATGGCTACACCTTC. Its protein is CASSVAGGGYGYTF.

The chain joins TRBV11-2 to TRBJ2-1; 9 nucleotides match TRBD2. Germline CDR1 and CDR2: SGHAT and FQNNGV. V shed 0 bases, J shed 10 bases, and the junction held 10 bases outside the gene matches. This CDR3 has 16 residues. CDR3 in amino acids: CASSLDLGGGAREQFF. CDR3 in DNA: TGTGCCAGCAGCTTAGATCTTGGCGGGGGGGCCAGAGAGCAGTTCTTC.

The rearrangement uses TRBV9 and TRBJ2-1; 9 bases agree with TRBD2. The trim removed 7 bases at V and 8 bases at J, leaving 10 bases unmatched. From germline, CDR1 is SGDLS and CDR2 YYNGEE. The CDR3 is 14 amino acids. This CDR3 is CASGAGAGGDEQFF. The CDR3 DNA is TGTGCCAGCGGGGCAGGAGCGGGGGGTGATGAGCAGTTCTTC.

The rearrangement joins TRBV7-8 to TRBJ2-5; D gene uncertain. The CDR3 has 16 amino acids. Trimming left V 2 bases short and J 3 bases short, with 16 bases between. The germline V gene encodes CDR1 SGHVS and CDR2 FQNEAQ. This chain's CDR3 is CASSLRTPNGKETQYF. CDR3 DNA sequence: TGTGCCAGCAGCTTAAGGACCCCGAATGGGAAAGAGACCCAGTACTTC. The variable domain in full, completed from reference TRBV7-8 and TRBJ2-5, reads GAGVSQSPRYKVAKRGQDVALRCDPISGHVSLFWYQQALGQGPEFLTYFQNEAQLDKSGLPSDRFFAERPEGSVSTLKIQRTQQEDSAVYLCASSLRTPNGKETQYFGPGTRLLVL.

This chain uses TRBV7-2 with TRBJ1-2, with 7 bases aligning to TRBD1. Germline CDR1 SGHTA, CDR2 FQGNSA. With 5 bases clipped from V and 6 bases from J, the junction kept 6 bases outside the gene matches. The CDR3 is made up of 13 amino acids. Written as DNA, the CDR3 is TGTGCCAGCAGCCCTCCGACAGGGAATGGCTACACCTTC. Its protein product is CASSPPTGNGYTF.

V and J are TRBV5-5 and TRBJ1-1, with D possibly being TRBD1 (6 bases). The germline CDR1 and CDR2 sequences are SGHKS and YYEKEE (reference sequence). The ends were cut back, 4 bases at V and 3 bases at J, with 13 bases in the middle. The CDR3 is 14 amino acids. CDR3 residues: CASSRGGIDTEAFF. In DNA, the CDR3 is TGTGCCAGCAGCCGAGGGGGTATTGACACTGAAGCTTTCTTT.

V is TRBV11-2 and J is TRBJ2-1, with D perhaps matching TRBD1 (6 bases). The germline gives CDR1 SGHAT, CDR2 FQNNGV. The CDR3 contains 15 residues. Trimming removed 6 bases at V and 6 bases at J, with 18 bases between. CDR3 region: CASSLLWAGVNEQFF. CDR3 nucleotides: TGTGCCAGCAGTTTACTCTGGGCAGGGGTCAATGAGCAGTTCTTC. The full variable domain, with the rest looked up from reference TRBV11-2 and TRBJ2-1, is EAGVAQSPRYKIIEKRQSVAFWCNPISGHATLYWYQQILGQGPKLLIQFQNNGVVDDSQLPKDRFSAERLKGVDSTLKIQPAKLEDSAVYLCASSLLWAGVNEQFFGPGTRLTVL.

The chain recombines TRBV18 with TRBJ1-2; no definite D call. Germline V CDR1 and CDR2: KGHSH, LQKENI. V lost 3 bases to trimming and J lost 1 base, with 18 bases between them. The CDR3 has 17 residues. CDR3 sequence: CASSPVIPGGLNYGYTF. CDR3 sequence (DNA): TGTGCCAGCTCACCGGTGATTCCAGGAGGCCTTAACTATGGCTACACCTTC.

The rearrangement joins TRBV5-4 to TRBJ1-2; a possible D gene is TRBD1 (5 bases). The CDR3 is made up of 16 amino acids. In germline, CDR1 is SGHNT, CDR2 YYREEE (reference sequence). Trimming stripped 2 bases from V and 6 bases from J, with 20 bases between. This CDR3 reads CASSFVAVRGGNGYTF. The CDR3 coding sequence is TGTGCCAGCAGCTTTGTTGCCGTTCGGGGCGGCAATGGCTACACCTTC.

J is TRBJ1-2 and V is TRBV6-5, with a possible D match to TRBD1 (6 bases). With 0 bases removed from V and 6 bases from J, the gap between germline ends came to 11 bases. The germline CDR1 and CDR2 sequences are MNHEY and SVGAGI. This CDR3 has 14 residues. CDR3 region: CASSYSPGADGYTF. CDR3 nucleotide sequence: TGTGCCAGCAGTTACTCACCGGGGGCGGATGGCTACACCTTC.

This clone has a single count. V is TRBV5-1 and J is TRBJ1-1; TRBD1 aligns across 9 bases. CDR3 length: 15 residues. CDR1 SGHRS and CDR2 YFSETQ come from the germline V gene. The V segment lost 3 bases and the J segment 4 bases; nucleotides outside the gene matches: 7. This CDR3 is CASSWGGTGSTEAFF. CDR3 in DNA: TGCGCCAGCAGCTGGGGAGGGACAGGGTCCACTGAAGCTTTCTTT.